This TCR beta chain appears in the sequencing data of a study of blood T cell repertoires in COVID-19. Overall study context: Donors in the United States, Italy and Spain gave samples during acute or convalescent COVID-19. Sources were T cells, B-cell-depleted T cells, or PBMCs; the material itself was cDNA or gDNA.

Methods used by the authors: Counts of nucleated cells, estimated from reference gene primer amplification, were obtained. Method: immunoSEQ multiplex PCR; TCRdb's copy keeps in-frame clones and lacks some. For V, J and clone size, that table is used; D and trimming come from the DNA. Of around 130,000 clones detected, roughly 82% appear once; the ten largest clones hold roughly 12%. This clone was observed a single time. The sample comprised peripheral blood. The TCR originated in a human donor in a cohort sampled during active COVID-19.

The DNA of the CDR3 is TGTGCCAGCAGCGTCACAATGCTGACAGATACGCAGTATTTT. Protein product: CASSVTMLTDTQYF. The genes are TRBV3-1 (or the pseudogene TRBV3-2) and TRBJ2-3, with D hard to call. The germline gives CDR1 LGHDT, CDR2 YNNKEL (reference sequence). Trimming left V 5 bases short and J 3 bases short, with 12 bases between. The CDR3 is 14 residues long.